Listed below are T cell receptor beta chains from one sample, sequenced in a study of cytomegalovirus exposure and HLA in healthy donors. Sequencing used immunoSEQ multiplex PCR; TCRdb keeps in-frame clones, though not all of them. The sample has under 200,000 clones, roughly four fifths seen once. The sequencing input was PBMCs. These receptors were taken from a woman in her twenties or thirties in good health and CMV-seropositive. CDR3s include the opening cysteine and the closing phenylalanine or tryptophan. A D gene is named only where the DNA matches it firmly. Not all rows give a size; the values are once, few, many and, for expanded clones, a class.

J,D,V,size,CDR3,DNA
TRBJ2-1,NA,TRBV7-9,NA,CASSLDGSSYNEQFF,TGTGCCAGCAGCTTAGACGGGTCTAGCTACAATGAGCAGTTCTTC
TRBJ1-4,NA,TRBV28,NA,CASIPQGWGSSLGKLFF,TGTGCCAGCATTCCTCAGGGGTGGGGGTCCTCCCTTGGGAAACTGTTTTTT
TRBJ1-1,TRBD1,TRBV27,NA,CASRYGPGQGNTEAFF,TGTGCCAGCAGATATGGTCCGGGACAGGGTAACACTGAAGCTTTCTTT
TRBJ2-7,NA,TRBV6-5,NA,CASSYSEVYEQYF,TGTGCCAGCAGTTACTCCGAGGTCTACGAGCAGTACTTC
TRBJ2-3,TRBD2,TRBV18,NA,CASSPTSGSLADTQYF,TGTGCCAGCTCACCAACTAGCGGGAGTTTAGCAGATACGCAGTATTTT
TRBJ2-7,NA,TRBV2,NA,CASSPGNYEQYF,TGTGCCAGCTCCCCAGGAAACTACGAGCAGTACTTC
TRBJ1-2,NA,TRBV18,NA,CASSPRGRDPVGYGYTF,TGTGCCAGCTCACCGCGGGGCCGGGACCCAGTGGGCTATGGCTACACCTTC
TRBJ1-2,TRBD1,TRBV2,NA,CASSRDRRDGYTF,TGTGCCAGCAGTCGGGACAGGAGAGATGGCTACACCTTC
TRBJ1-6,NA,TRBV7-9,NA,CASSSPGVPDSPLHF,TGTGCCAGCAGCTCGCCAGGGGTCCCGGACTCACCCCTCCACTTT
TRBJ1-1,NA,TRBV15,NA,CATSSSRVWTEAFF,TGTGCCACCAGCTCAAGCAGGGTTTGGACTGAAGCTTTCTTT
TRBJ1-1,TRBD1,TRBV7-9,NA,CASSSTGQGSHTEAFF,TGTGCCAGCAGTTCAACCGGACAGGGCTCTCACACTGAAGCTTTCTTT
TRBJ2-1,NA,TRBV10-3,NA,CAISELPGGDNEQFF,TGTGCCATCAGTGAGCTCCCGGGCGGGGACAATGAGCAGTTCTTC
TRBJ1-6,NA,TRBV2,NA,CASSEAEGWNSPLHF,TGTGCCAGCAGTGAAGCAGAGGGTTGGAATTCACCCCTCCACTTT
TRBJ1-1,TRBD1,TRBV28,NA,CASSSDRVSEAFF,TGTGCCAGCAGCTCAGACAGGGTATCTGAAGCTTTCTTT
TRBJ2-3,NA,TRBV27,NA,CASSSVVGGGTDTQYF,TGTGCCAGCAGTTCGGTGGTCGGCGGGGGCACAGATACGCAGTATTTT
TRBJ1-5,NA,TRBV27,NA,CASSLDRNQPQHF,TGTGCCAGCAGTTTGGACAGAAATCAGCCCCAGCATTTT
TRBJ1-3,NA,TRBV4-3,NA,CASSQDFMTTNSGNTIYF,TGCGCCAGCAGCCAAGATTTTATGACTACGAACTCTGGAAACACCATATATTTT
TRBJ2-5,NA,TRBV28,once,CASASGGRQETQYF,TGTGCCAGCGCGTCGGGCGGGCGACAAGAGACCCAGTACTTC
TRBJ1-5,TRBD1,TRBV18,NA,CASSQTLTGGLNQPQHF,TGTGCCAGCTCACAAACGTTGACAGGGGGCCTCAATCAGCCCCAGCATTTT
TRBJ1-1,TRBD1,TRBV4-1,NA,CASSQGQGYGAEAFF,TGCGCCAGCAGCCAAGGACAGGGGTATGGGGCTGAAGCTTTCTTT
TRBJ1-1,NA,TRBV28,few,CASSRLTGSLEAFF,TGTGCCAGCAGTCGTCTGACAGGATCACTTGAAGCTTTCTTT
TRBJ2-3,NA,TRBV5-4,NA,CASSLAGTDTQYF,TGTGCCAGCAGCTTGGCGGGGACAGATACGCAGTATTTT
TRBJ2-3,NA,TRBV9,NA,CASSPSTDTQYF,TGTGCCAGCAGCCCATCCACAGATACGCAGTATTTT
TRBJ1-2,NA,TRBV7-2,NA,CASSLAGQGLGNGYTF,TGTGCCAGCAGCTTAGCAGGGCAGGGGCTAGGAAATGGCTACACCTTC
TRBJ1-1,NA,TRBV13,NA,CASSHQGGGDEAFF,TGTGCCAGCAGCCACCAAGGAGGAGGGGATGAAGCTTTCTTT
TRBJ2-5,TRBD2,TRBV29-1,NA,CSVEGPLGGLGTQYF,TGCAGCGTTGAGGGACCCCTGGGGGGGTTAGGGACCCAGTACTTC
TRBJ1-5,NA,TRBV27,NA,CASRTNRDINQPQHF,TGTGCCAGCAGGACTAACCGGGACATTAATCAGCCCCAGCATTTT
TRBJ1-3,NA,TRBV27,NA,CASRSNSGNTIYF,TGTGCCAGCAGGAGTAACTCTGGAAACACCATATATTTT
TRBJ2-1,TRBD2,TRBV29-1,NA,CSVEDRLAGGVRGNEQFF,TGCAGCGTTGAAGACCGCCTAGCGGGAGGCGTTAGAGGGAATGAGCAGTTCTTC
TRBJ2-3,TRBD2,TRBV6-1,once,CASSDVPLGGAYADTQYF,TGTGCCAGCAGTGACGTCCCTCTCGGGGGGGCCTATGCAGATACGCAGTATTTT
TRBJ2-7,TRBD1,TRBV5-6,NA,CASSWDRGKGEQYF,TGTGCCAGCAGCTGGGACAGGGGGAAGGGCGAGCAGTACTTC
TRBJ1-1,NA,TRBV7-2,NA,CASSLSGYGTEAFF,TGTGCCAGCAGCTTATCAGGGTATGGGACTGAAGCTTTCTTT
TRBJ1-1,NA,TRBV7-6,NA,CASSQIQSNTEAFF,TGTGCCAGCAGCCAAATACAGTCGAACACTGAAGCTTTCTTT
TRBJ2-7,NA,TRBV5-5,few,CASSFDGVYEQYF,TGTGCCAGCAGCTTCGACGGGGTCTACGAGCAGTACTTC
TRBJ2-7,NA,TRBV5-5,NA,CASSPVVTEAYEQYF,TGTGCCAGCAGCCCGGTGGTGACAGAAGCCTACGAGCAGTACTTC
TRBJ1-3,TRBD1,TRBV2,NA,CASKGGDRSSGNTIYF,TGTGCCAGCAAAGGAGGGGACAGGAGCTCTGGAAACACCATATATTTT
TRBJ1-6,NA,TRBV30,once,CAWNRVENSPLHF,TGTGCCTGGAACCGGGTTGAGAATTCACCCCTCCACTTT
TRBJ2-3,TRBD2,TRBV5-1,few,CASSSRGLAATDTQYF,TGCGCCAGCAGCTCCCGAGGACTAGCGGCCACAGATACGCAGTATTTT
TRBJ2-2,NA,TRBV5-6,NA,CASSLDRTGELFF,TGTGCCAGCAGCTTGGACAGGACCGGGGAGCTGTTTTTT
TRBJ1-1,NA,TRBV7-2,NA,CASSAQGNTEAFF,TGTGCCAGCAGCGCGCAGGGTAACACTGAAGCTTTCTTT
TRBJ2-7,NA,TRBV6-5,NA,CASSSISIRAYEQYF,TGTGCCAGCAGTTCAATTTCGATAAGAGCCTACGAGCAGTACTTC
TRBJ2-5,NA,TRBV6-5,NA,CASSYSDNRERLQYF,TGTGCCAGCAGTTACTCGGATAACAGGGAGAGGTTACAGTACTTC
TRBJ1-5,NA,TRBV4-1,NA,CASRPTQGPSNQPQHF,TGCGCCAGCAGGCCTACACAGGGTCCCAGCAATCAGCCCCAGCATTTT
TRBJ2-1,NA,TRBV6-1,once,CASSEVFAGLNNEQFF,TGTGCCAGCAGTGAAGTCTTCGCGGGCCTTAACAATGAGCAGTTCTTC
TRBJ2-7,NA,TRBV5-6,few,CASSLAGHLYEQYF,TGTGCCAGCAGCTTGGCAGGACACCTCTACGAGCAGTACTTC
TRBJ2-7,NA,TRBV14,NA,CASSYASTVYEQYF,TGTGCCAGCAGCTACGCCTCAACAGTCTACGAGCAGTACTTC
TRBJ1-2,TRBD1,TRBV4-3,NA,CASSRDSSYGYTF,TGCGCCAGCAGCCGGGACAGTTCCTATGGCTACACCTTC
TRBJ1-1,NA,TRBV15,few,CATSRAGSQNTEAFF,TGTGCCACCAGCAGAGCAGGGTCTCAGAACACTGAAGCTTTCTTT
TRBJ1-2,TRBD1,TRBV9,few,CASSARSDRGVYGYTF,TGTGCCAGCAGCGCCAGATCGGACAGGGGGGTTTATGGCTACACCTTC
TRBJ2-7,TRBD1,TRBV4-3,NA,CASSQDRGLGEQYF,TGCGCCAGCAGCCAGGACAGGGGCTTGGGGGAGCAGTACTTC
TRBJ2-4,TRBD1,TRBV19,NA,CASSMDRGRVAKNIQYF,TGTGCCAGTAGTATGGACAGGGGGCGCGTGGCCAAAAACATTCAGTACTTC
TRBJ2-2,TRBD2,TRBV6-6,NA,CASSYSSGSTGELFF,TGTGCCAGCAGTTACTCTAGCGGGAGCACCGGGGAGCTGTTTTTT
TRBJ2-1,TRBD2,TRBV7-9,NA,CASSRGLAGTNEQFF,TGTGCCAGCAGCCGGGGACTAGCGGGGACCAATGAGCAGTTCTTC
TRBJ1-5,NA,TRBV7-2,NA,CASSLAGAENQPQHF,TGTGCCAGCAGCTTAGCAGGGGCCGAAAATCAGCCCCAGCATTTT
TRBJ2-2,NA,TRBV6-5,NA,CASSYSSRDTGELFF,TGTGCCAGCAGTTACTCGTCCCGGGACACCGGGGAGCTGTTTTTT